The clone carrying this T cell receptor (beta chain) was observed a single time. The CDR3 extends over 16 amino acids. V lost 6 bases and J lost 6, with 20 bases in between. Germline loops: CDR1 SEHNR, CDR2 FQNEAQ (reference sequence). RNA transcripts yielded amplified TCR beta CDR3 regions. With the HTBI primer set, the TCR CDR3 went through a first round of RT-PCR. A single record per CDR3 protein comes from TCRdb applying MiXCR to the multiplex PCR reads. The sample holds approximately 360,000 distinct CDR3 sequences, roughly 25% seen once. These data belong to a study of T cells in Graves' hyperthyroidism and ophthalmopathy. The study defined stable Graves' hyperthyroidism as no ophthalmopathy progression within 18 months. Reasons for excluding patients were uncontrolled infection, other autoimmune disease, pregnancy or lactation. Each diagnosis drew on symptoms, thyroxine, TRAb, thyroid ultrasound and orbital computed tomography findings.

This chain uses TRBV7-9 with TRBJ1-4, with D perhaps TRBD1 (6 bases). This receptor was obtained from a man aged 50-59 years with Graves' hyperthyroidism. Sequencing was carried out using blood. The CDR3 DNA reads as TGTGCCAGCAGTTCCTACCCCGGGGGGGGCCATGAAAAACTGTTTTTT. It is translated as CASSSYPGGGHEKLFF.